The next 27 T cell receptor beta chains were all read from a single sample in a study of blood T cell repertoires in COVID-19. Assay used: immunoSEQ multiplex PCR; TCRdb lists only in-frame clones, some missing. Among tens of thousands of clones listed, approximately 82% were seen once. Sequenced sample: peripheral blood. These receptors originate from a human donor in a cohort sampled during active COVID-19.

The chain employs TRBV3-1 (or the pseudogene TRBV3-2) and TRBJ2-7; tentatively, D is TRBD1 (5 bases). Germline CDR1 is LGHDT and CDR2 is YNNKEL (reference sequence). CDR3 length: 16 amino acids. Trimming shortened V by 1 base and J by 2 bases, and 15 bases separated the two germline ends. The CDR3 DNA is TGTGCCAGCAGCCAAGGGCCGGATGGGGCAACCTACGAGCAGTACTTC. Protein sequence: CASSQGPDGATYEQYF.

CDR3 amino acids: CASSHPPSGGTDTQYF. The CDR3 coding sequence is TGCGCCAGCAGCCACCCCCCTTCGGGAGGCACAGATACGCAGTATTTT. The chain combines TRBV4-3 with TRBJ2-3; D is possibly TRBD2 (6 bases). Germline lookup yields CDR1 LGHNA and CDR2 YSLEER. This CDR3 region has 16 residues. V lost 3 bases, J lost 1 base, and 14 bases lay in between.

This clone was seen just once. The J gene is TRBJ2-1, the V gene TRBV7-2; possibly TRBD2 for D (5 bases). Germline V lookup: CDR1 SGHTA, CDR2 FQGNSA. Trimming cost V 2 bases and J 9 bases, with 14 bases left between them. The CDR3 runs 14 residues. The CDR3 nucleotides read TGTGCCAGCAGCTTAAATCGAGCCAGCGGTGAGCAGTTCTTC. Amino acids: CASSLNRASGEQFF.

V and J are TRBV7-3 and TRBJ2-2; a weak D match, TRBD2 (5 bases). Trimming stripped 1 base from V and 7 bases from J, with 13 bases between. This CDR3 has 15 residues. CDR1 and CDR2 (germline): SGHTA, FQGTGA. The CDR3 protein is CASSLNPSSGGELFF. In DNA form, the CDR3 reads TGTGCCAGCAGCTTAAACCCCAGCAGCGGCGGGGAGCTGTTTTTT.

The chain has TRBV19 and TRBJ2-5, with D possibly being TRBD1 (6 bases). The germline V gene encodes CDR1 LNHDA and CDR2 SQIVND (reference sequence). Trimming removed 5 bases at V and 5 bases at J, with 18 bases between. The CDR3 extends over 15 amino acids. The DNA for the CDR3 is TGTGCCAGTAGTCAGGGGTTCTCGGGGTTTGAGACCCAGTACTTC. It specifies CASSQGFSGFETQYF. Complete variable domain (other parts from reference TRBV19 and TRBJ2-5): DGGITQSPKYLFRKEGQNVTLSCEQNLNHDAMYWYRQDPGQGLRLIYYSQIVNDFQKGDIAEGYSVSREKKESFPLTVTSAQKNPTAFYLCASSQGFSGFETQYFGPGTRLLVL.

This clone was observed once. The chain combines TRBV19 with TRBJ1-1; TRBD1 might be the D (6 bases). The V and J ends lost 4 bases and 8 bases respectively, with 20 bases between them. CDR1 and CDR2 (germline): LNHDA, SQIVND (reference sequence). The CDR3 is 15 amino acids. The CDR3 DNA follows: TGTGCCAGTAGTACGAGTCCCGGGGCGAGGGGGGAAGCTTTCTTT. Its protein is CASSTSPGARGEAFF.

The V call is TRBV5-6, the J call TRBJ1-1, with D maybe TRBD1 (5 bases). CDR3 length: 13 amino acids. Germline values: CDR1 SGHDT, CDR2 YYEEEE. Trimming left V 5 bases short and J 0 bases short, with 8 bases between. DNA of the CDR3: TGTGCCAGCAGTCCGGGGGTGAACACTGAAGCTTTCTTT. Translating gives CASSPGVNTEAFF. Supplemented by reference TRBV5-6 and TRBJ1-1, the full variable domain reads DAGVTQSPTHLIKTRGQQVTLRCSPKSGHDTVSWYQQALGQGPQFIFQYYEEEERQRGNFPDRFSGHQFPNYSSELNVNALLLGDSALYLCASSPGVNTEAFFGQGTRLTVV.

This chain links TRBV5-1 with TRBJ2-1; D unclear. The CDR3 spans 16 residues. Looked up from germline, CDR1 is SGHRS and CDR2 is YFSETQ. Deletions cut 4 bases from V and 0 bases from J, with 14 bases between. The CDR3 DNA is TGCGCCAGCAGCATAAGACCGAGGAGCTCCTACAATGAGCAGTTCTTC. It encodes CASSIRPRSSYNEQFF.

The chain carries TRBV7-9 and TRBJ1-2, with D tentatively TRBD1 (5 bases). Looked up from germline, CDR1 is SEHNR and CDR2 is FQNEAQ (reference sequence). The CDR3 has 14 amino acids. The V and J ends lost 3 bases and 2 bases respectively, with 10 bases between them. The CDR3 is CASSFPRQNYGYTF. CDR3 in DNA: TGTGCCAGCAGCTTCCCGAGACAGAACTATGGCTACACCTTC. The full variable domain, completed using reference TRBV7-9 and TRBJ1-2, is DTGVSQNPRHKITKRGQNVTFRCDPISEHNRLYWYRQTLGQGPEFLTYFQNEAQLEKSRLLSDRFSAERPKGSFSTLEIQRTEQGDSAMYLCASSFPRQNYGYTFGSGTRLTVV.

The V gene is TRBV5-1, the J gene TRBJ1-1; the match to TRBD1 covers 8 bases. The CDR3 is 12 amino acids. J gave up 3 bases and V 5 bases, and 0 bases lay outside the gene matches. CDR1 and CDR2 (germline): SGHRS, YFSETQ. CDR3 bases: TGCGCCAGCAGGACAGGGGACACTGAAGCTTTCTTT. Its protein is CASRTGDTEAFF.

The V call is TRBV7-9, the J call TRBJ2-7, with TRBD1 identical over 12 bases. This CDR3 spans 15 amino acids. Germline CDR1 and CDR2: SEHNR and FQNEAQ (reference sequence). V dropped 0 bases and J dropped 4; count of bases not matched to a gene: 1. CDR3: CASSLAGQGAYEQYF. CDR3 nucleotide sequence: TGTGCCAGCAGCTTAGCGGGACAGGGGGCATACGAGCAGTACTTC.

The chain joins TRBV18 to TRBJ2-1; unclear D gene. CDR1 is KGHSH, CDR2 LQKENI, per germline. The CDR3 length is 15 residues. Trimming stripped 2 bases from V and 6 bases from J, with 14 bases between. The DNA of the CDR3 is TGTGCCAGCTCACCAGAGACGTCGAGAGGCAATGAGCAGTTCTTC. This gives the protein CASSPETSRGNEQFF.

The rearrangement uses TRBV15 and TRBJ1-4; TRBD1 is a possible D gene (5 bases). CDR3 size: 14 residues. V was pared by 5 bases and J by 7 bases, with 14 bases between. Germline V gene lookup returns CDR1 LNHNV and CDR2 YYDKDF (reference sequence). Written as DNA, the CDR3 is TGTGCCACCAGCCAATCGACAGCGATTGAAAAACTGTTTTTT. Translating it yields CATSQSTAIEKLFF.

This chain uses TRBV2 with TRBJ2-2, with D possibly being TRBD1 (5 bases). Deletions cut 2 bases from V and 1 base from J, with 8 bases between. Germline V gene lookup returns CDR1 SNHLY and CDR2 FYNNEI. The CDR3 is 15 residues long. The CDR3 here is CASSERRGNTGELFF. For the CDR3, the DNA is TGTGCCAGCAGTGAACGTAGGGGGAACACCGGGGAGCTGTTTTTT.

This chain joins TRBV2 and TRBJ2-7, with 7 bases identical to TRBD1. CDR1 is SNHLY, CDR2 FYNNEI, per germline. CDR3 length: 14 amino acids. The V and J ends lost 0 bases and 1 base, in that order; junction bases with no gene match: 0. CDR3 nucleotide sequence: TGTGCCAGCAGTGAAGCGGGACAGTCCTACGAGCAGTACTTC. Amino acids: CASSEAGQSYEQYF. Based on the CDR3 plus reference TRBV2 and TRBJ2-7, the full variable domain is EPEVTQTPSHQVTQMGQEVILRCVPISNHLYFYWYRQILGQKVEFLVSFYNNEISEKSEIFDDQFSVERPDGSNFTLKIRSTKLEDSAMYFCASSEAGQSYEQYFGPGTRLTVT.

This rearrangement joins TRBV28 to TRBJ1-5; D possibly corresponds to TRBD1 (5 bases). Trimming stripped 7 bases from V and 7 bases from J, with 17 bases between. This CDR3 is built from 14 residues. The germline V gene encodes CDR1 MDHEN and CDR2 SYDVKM. The DNA for the CDR3 is TGTGCCAGCATTGGCAGAAGGGGAACCCAGCCCCAGCATTTT. This sequence encodes CASIGRRGTQPQHF.

The J gene is TRBJ2-1, the V gene TRBV6-4; the D gene is possibly TRBD1 (5 bases). This CDR3 comprises 15 residues. V lost 6 bases to trimming and J lost 7 bases, with 19 bases between them. CDR1 is MRHNA and CDR2 is SNTAGT in the germline V gene. The CDR3 region is CASSETGSPPNEQFF. DNA of the CDR3: TGTGCCAGCAGCGAAACAGGTTCTCCCCCGAATGAGCAGTTCTTC.

This sequence joins TRBV10-1 and TRBJ2-2; perhaps TRBD2 as D (7 bases). Germline V lookup: CDR1 WNHNN, CDR2 SYGVQD (reference sequence). The CDR3 runs to 21 residues. V lost 3 bases and J lost 1, with 27 bases in between. CDR3 coding DNA: TGCGCCAGCAGTGACCTTCCCCGAGCTGTGGGGGGGGCGGTGAACACCGGGGAGCTGTTTTTT. Its protein product is CASSDLPRAVGGAVNTGELFF.

The J gene is TRBJ2-3, the V gene TRBV9, with 8 nucleotides matching TRBD2. Germline CDR1 is SGDLS and CDR2 is YYNGEE. The junction had 6 bases not matched to a gene; V was cut back by 5 bases and J by 1 base. The CDR3 runs 15 residues. The CDR3: CASSREGGGTDTQYF. The CDR3 region has the DNA TGTGCCAGCAGTCGGGAGGGCGGGGGCACAGATACGCAGTATTTT.

The CDR3 loop is CASSEARGSQPQHF. DNA of the CDR3: TGTGCCAGCAGTGAAGCGCGGGGCAGCCAGCCCCAGCATTTT. V gene TRBV6-1 combines with J gene TRBJ1-5; D may be TRBD1 (5 bases). The CDR3 loop spans 14 amino acids. V dropped 0 bases and J dropped 7 bases, with 10 bases sitting between them. Germline lookup yields CDR1 MNHNS and CDR2 SASEGT.

This rearrangement joins TRBV14 to TRBJ2-7, with 9 nucleotides matching TRBD2. Germline V gene data show CDR1 as SGHDN and CDR2 as FVKESK. This CDR3 region has 20 residues. J lost 4 bases, V lost 2 bases, and 21 bases had no gene match. As DNA, the CDR3 is TGTGCCAGCAGCCAAAACGTAATCCTAGCGGGAAGGTCCAGGCCTTACGAGCAGTACTTC. Its protein is CASSQNVILAGRSRPYEQYF.

The chain employs TRBV5-6 and TRBJ2-1; maybe TRBD1 (6 bases). Germline loops: CDR1 SGHDT, CDR2 YYEEEE. V shed 2 bases and J shed 1 base, with 10 bases lying between them. The CDR3 totals 15 residues. The CDR3 is CASSFTGKSYNEQFF. The CDR3 DNA is TGTGCCAGCAGCTTTACAGGGAAATCCTACAATGAGCAGTTCTTC.

The chain is built from TRBV28 and TRBJ2-6; the match to TRBD1 covers 9 bases. Germline V CDR1 and CDR2: MDHEN, SYDVKM. This CDR3 region has 18 residues. With 5 bases clipped from V and 0 bases from J, the junction kept 8 bases outside the gene matches. CDR3 sequence (DNA): TGTGCCAGCAGTCCCCCGGGACAGGGCCGCTCTGGGGCCAACGTCCTGACTTTC. Protein sequence: CASSPPGQGRSGANVLTF.

The chain links TRBV5-1 to TRBJ2-7, with D possibly being TRBD1 (6 bases). CDR1 is SGHRS, CDR2 YFSETQ, per germline. V lost 0 bases and J lost 2, with 9 bases in between. CDR3 length equals 14 residues. In DNA, the CDR3 is TGCGCCAGCAGCTTGGCGGGACACCCCTACGAGCAGTACTTC. Its protein is CASSLAGHPYEQYF.

This clone was seen only a few times. The chain uses TRBV5-1 and TRBJ1-5, with D hard to call. This CDR3 is built from 13 residues. V lost 4 bases and J 5 bases, leaving 10 bases between the germline ends. The V gene's germline CDR1 is SGHRS and CDR2 YFSETQ. The CDR3 nucleotides are TGCGCCAGCAGCAACGGTGGTGATCAGCCCCAGCATTTT. Translation gives CASSNGGDQPQHF.

V is TRBV14 and J is TRBJ1-1; D may be TRBD1 (5 bases). The CDR3 has 15 amino acids. Trimming shortened V by 4 bases and J by 3 bases, and 15 bases separated the two germline ends. Germline V gene data show CDR1 as SGHDN and CDR2 as FVKESK. For the CDR3, the DNA is TGTGCCAGCAGCCCCATCGGGGGTGGCTACACTGAAGCTTTCTTT. It is translated as CASSPIGGGYTEAFF.

The J gene is TRBJ1-2, the V gene TRBV28; D is perhaps TRBD1 (6 bases). V gave up 6 bases and J gave up 1 base, with 12 bases separating them. Looked up from germline, CDR1 is MDHEN and CDR2 is SYDVKM. There are 14 residues in the CDR3. The CDR3 is CASRVTGDNYGYTF. CDR3 nucleotides: TGTGCCAGCAGGGTGACAGGCGATAACTATGGCTACACCTTC.